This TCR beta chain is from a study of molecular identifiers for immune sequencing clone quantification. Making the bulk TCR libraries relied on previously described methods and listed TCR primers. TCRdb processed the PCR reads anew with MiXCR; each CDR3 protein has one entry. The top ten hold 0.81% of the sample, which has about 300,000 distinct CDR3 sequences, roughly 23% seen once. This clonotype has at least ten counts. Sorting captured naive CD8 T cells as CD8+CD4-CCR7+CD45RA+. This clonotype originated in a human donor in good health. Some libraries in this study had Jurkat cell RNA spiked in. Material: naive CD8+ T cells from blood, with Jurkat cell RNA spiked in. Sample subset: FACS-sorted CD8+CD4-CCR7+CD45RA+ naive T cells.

Written as DNA, the CDR3 is TGTGCCACCAGCAGGGAGTTTCTCCCTTCGAACACCGGGGAGCTGTTTTTT. This sequence encodes CATSREFLPSNTGELFF. The chain links TRBV15 to TRBJ2-2; no reliable D call. Germline V CDR1 and CDR2: LNHNV, YYDKDF (reference sequence). V gave up 3 bases and J gave up 0 bases, with 14 bases separating them. This CDR3 spans 17 amino acids.